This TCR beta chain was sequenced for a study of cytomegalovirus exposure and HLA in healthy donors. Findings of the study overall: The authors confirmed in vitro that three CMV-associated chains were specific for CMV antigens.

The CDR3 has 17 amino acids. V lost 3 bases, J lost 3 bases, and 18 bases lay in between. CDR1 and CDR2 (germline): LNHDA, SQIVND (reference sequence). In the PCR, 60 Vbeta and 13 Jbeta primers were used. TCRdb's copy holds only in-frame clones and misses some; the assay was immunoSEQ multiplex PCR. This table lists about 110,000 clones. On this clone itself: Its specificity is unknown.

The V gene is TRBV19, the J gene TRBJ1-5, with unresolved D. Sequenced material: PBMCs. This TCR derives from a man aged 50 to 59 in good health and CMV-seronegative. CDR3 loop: CASSIRGEGRHNQPQHF. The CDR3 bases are TGTGCCAGTAGTATCCGGGGAGAGGGCAGACACAATCAGCCCCAGCATTTT.